These 8 T cell receptor beta chains were all obtained from the same sample, sequenced in a study of T cells in Graves' hyperthyroidism and ophthalmopathy. Amplification of TCR beta CDR3 regions was performed using RNA transcripts as template. In the first-round RT-PCR of the TCR CDR3, the HTBI primer set was used. TCRdb analysed the multiplex PCR reads with MiXCR anew, one entry per CDR3 protein. The table has 450,000 to 700,000 distinct CDR3 sequences, around 42% seen once. Sequencing used peripheral blood or thyroid tissue (not recorded which). The receptors here all came from an adult woman with Graves' disease, either hyperthyroidism or ophthalmopathy (not recorded which).

In DNA, the CDR3 is TGTGCCAGCAGCTTAGGCCCACTAGCGTCGAACACCGGGGAGCTGTTTTTT. Translation: CASSLGPLASNTGELFF. The V and J genes are TRBV7-2 and TRBJ2-2; TRBD2 aligns across 7 bases. The CDR3 contains 17 residues. Germline V gene data show CDR1 as SGHTA and CDR2 as FQGNSA. V trimming: 1 base; J trimming: 0 bases; junction bases outside the gene matches: 5. Full variable domain (missing parts from reference TRBV7-2 and TRBJ2-2): GAGVSQSPSNKVTEKGKDVELRCDPISGHTALYWYRQSLGQGLEFLIYFQGNSAPDKSGLPSDRFSAERTGGSVSTLTIQRTQQEDSAVYLCASSLGPLASNTGELFFGEGSRLTVL.

The V gene is TRBV25-1, the J gene TRBJ2-7; the match to TRBD1 covers 9 bases. The CDR3 is 14 residues long. Germline CDR1 reads MGHDK; CDR2 reads SYGVNS. This CDR3 reads CASSARDRDHEQYV. The CDR3 coding sequence is TGTGCAAGCAGTGCCCGGGACAGGGACCACGAGCAGTACGTC.

In this sample, this clonotype turned up many times. The V and J genes are TRBV12-3 or TRBV12-4 and TRBJ1-1; no firm D call. The germline V and J ends were trimmed by 1 base and 4 bases, with 7 bases remaining between them. The CDR3 consists of 13 residues. The CDR3 DNA reads TGTGCCAGCAGTTTAGAACTAATCACTGAAGCTTTCTTT. Protein sequence: CASSLELITEAFF.

The sample holds a few counts of this clonotype. This chain connects TRBV7-2 to TRBJ1-6, with 8 bases that match TRBD1. V was clipped by 5 bases and J by 6 bases; unmatched bases: 12. CDR3 length equals 17 residues. Germline assignment: CDR1 SGHTA and CDR2 FQGNSA. The DNA for the CDR3 is TGTGCCAGCAGCCGGGACAGGCGATATGATAGTAATTCACCCCTCCACTTT. This translates into CASSRDRRYDSNSPLHF.

This clonotype was recorded at least ten times. The genes are TRBV10-3 and TRBJ2-7; 10 positions match TRBD1. CDR1 and CDR2 from the germline V gene are ENHRY and SYGVKD. V lost 6 bases to trimming and J lost 3 bases; unmatched junction nucleotides: 5. The CDR3 contains 14 residues. As DNA, the CDR3 is TGTGCCATCAGCGGACAGGGGGGAAACTACGAGCAGTACTTC. This translates into CAISGQGGNYEQYF.

J is TRBJ1-4 and V is TRBV20-1; 10 nucleotides agree with TRBD1. The CDR3 extends over 15 amino acids. With V trimmed by 6 bases and J by 7 bases, 11 bases remained unmatched. CDR1 is DFQATT, CDR2 SNEGSKA, per germline (reference sequence). In nucleotides, the CDR3 is TGCAGTGCAACGCGGACAGGGGGTGTGGGTGAAAAACTGTTTTTT. As protein: CSATRTGGVGEKLFF.

With respect to this clonotype: A much more abundant neighbour one base away suggests this may be a read error. The rearrangement joins TRBV20-1 to TRBJ2-7; D is undetermined. Germline CDR1 is DFQATT and CDR2 is SNEGSKA (reference sequence). With 8 bases removed from V and 3 bases from J, the gap between germline ends came to 23 bases. The CDR3 extends over 15 amino acids. CDR3 coding DNA: TGCAGTACTCGAAAAGCCAGCGAGGCAAACTACGAGCAGTACTTC. This sequence encodes CSTRKASEANYEQYF.

This clonotype showed up many times. This chain joins TRBV20-1 and TRBJ1-4; D is perhaps TRBD1 (5 bases). This CDR3 is 16 amino acids long. CDR1 and CDR2 from the germline V gene are DFQATT and SNEGSKA (reference sequence). The V gene lost 1 base and the J gene lost 0 bases, with 12 bases spanning the gap. The CDR3 reads CSARVTGASTNEKLFF. The CDR3 bases are TGCAGTGCTAGAGTAACCGGGGCCTCAACTAATGAAAAACTGTTTTTT.